A selection of T cell receptor beta chains follows, all from one sample in a study of shared clonotypes between healthy human individuals. TCRdb's copy holds only in-frame clones and misses some; the assay was immunoSEQ multiplex PCR. Of hundreds of thousands of clones in the sample, roughly 70% are singletons; the top ten hold approximately 10%. Specimen: memory CD4+ T cells sorted from blood. Receptor source: a man younger than 45 in good health. The CDR3 runs from the conserved cysteine through the conserved F or W. The D gene is left open where the match is weak. Size tells how often a clone was seen (once, few, many) or the class of an expanded clone, and some rows leave it out.

>-|TRBV7-2|-|TRBJ2-5
CASSLVETQYF
TGTGCCAGCAGCTTAGTGGAGACCCAGTACTTC
>TRBD2|TRBV6-5|-|TRBJ2-3
CASSLGLAGTTQYF
TGTGCCAGCAGCCTGGGACTAGCGGGAACAACGCAGTATTTT
>TRBD1|TRBV7-3|-|TRBJ2-1
CASSLLTGGEQFF
TGTGCCAGCAGCTTATTGACAGGGGGTGAGCAGTTCTTC
>-|TRBV29-1|-|TRBJ2-6
CSVDGGSGANVLTF
TGCAGCGTTGATGGGGGCTCTGGGGCCAACGTCCTGACTTTC
>TRBD2|TRBV4-2|once|TRBJ2-7
CASSLGTSEYEQYF
TGTGCCAGCAGCCTAGGGACTAGCGAATACGAGCAGTACTTC
>-|TRBV4-1|-|TRBJ2-3
CASGVGGGSTDTQYF
TGCGCCAGCGGGGTGGGTGGCGGGAGCACAGATACGCAGTATTTT
>-|TRBV7-9|-|TRBJ2-7
CASSAPGTWWEQYF
TGTGCCAGCAGCGCACCTGGGACTTGGTGGGAGCAGTACTTC
>-|TRBV30|-|TRBJ2-2
CAWRRNTGELFF
TGTGCCTGGAGGAGAAACACCGGGGAGCTGTTTTTT
>-|TRBV14|once|TRBJ1-1
CASSQVFRAENTEAFF
TGTGCCAGCAGCCAAGTGTTCCGGGCCGAGAACACTGAAGCTTTCTTT
>TRBD2|TRBV7-7|-|TRBJ2-1
CASSRGLAEGNEQFF
TGTGCTAGCAGCCGCGGACTAGCGGAAGGAAATGAGCAGTTCTTC
>TRBD2|TRBV6-1|-|TRBJ2-2
CASSEPAGASGELFF
TGTGCCAGCAGTGAGCCAGCGGGAGCGTCCGGGGAGCTGTTTTTT
>TRBD1|TRBV15|-|TRBJ1-2
CATSRGTGGRNYGYTF
TGTGCCACCAGCAGGGGAACAGGGGGCAGAAACTATGGCTACACCTTC
>-|TRBV11-3|many|TRBJ2-7
CASSLDERGEQYF
TGTGCCAGCAGCTTAGATGAACGGGGCGAGCAGTACTTC
>TRBD2|TRBV6-5|few|TRBJ2-7
CASSYGTSAYEQYF
TGTGCCAGCAGTTACGGGACTAGCGCCTACGAGCAGTACTTC
>-|TRBV5-1|-|TRBJ1-5
CASSPVSGGNQPQHF
TGCGCCAGCAGCCCGGTTTCGGGGGGCAATCAGCCCCAGCATTTT
>TRBD1|TRBV7-8|-|TRBJ2-7
CASSLVGQTSGIF
TGTGCCAGCAGCTTAGTGGGACAGACCTCGGGAATTTTC
>-|TRBV9|few|TRBJ2-2
CASSFRGNTGELFF
TGTGCCAGCAGCTTCAGGGGAAACACCGGGGAGCTGTTTTTT
>-|TRBV27|-|TRBJ2-4
CASSSQGGALNIQYF
TGTGCCAGCAGCTCACAGGGAGGGGCCTTAAACATTCAGTACTTC
>-|TRBV7-3|-|TRBJ1-6
CASSLDRVSPLHF
TGTGCCAGCAGCTTAGACCGAGTTTCACCCCTCCACTTT
>-|TRBV27|-|TRBJ2-5
CASTFGARETQYF
TGTGCCAGCACCTTCGGGGCCCGAGAGACCCAGTACTTC
>-|TRBV23-1|-|TRBJ1-2
CASSPKDLYGYTF
TGCGCCAGCAGTCCAAAAGACCTCTATGGCTACACCTTC
>-|TRBV29-1|few|TRBJ2-3
CSARETTDTQYF
TGCAGCGCTCGGGAGACCACAGATACGCAGTATTTT
>TRBD2|TRBV5-1|-|TRBJ2-7
CASGKRDRAYEQYF
TGCGCCAGCGGAAAGCGGGATAGAGCGTACGAGCAGTACTTC
>-|TRBV19|-|TRBJ2-1
CASSLLLSYNEQFF
TGTGCCAGTAGCCTCTTACTCTCCTACAATGAGCAGTTCTTC
>-|TRBV5-6|-|TRBJ1-1
CASSLWLWENTEAFF
TGTGCCAGCAGCTTGTGGTTGTGGGAAAACACTGAAGCTTTCTTT
>TRBD2|TRBV4-2|-|TRBJ2-2
CASSLYILNSGLAGGAGELFF
TGTGCCAGCAGCCTCTATATACTCAACTCGGGACTAGCGGGAGGGGCCGGGGAGCTGTTTTTT
>-|TRBV4-3|-|TRBJ2-1
CASSQTIINNEQFF
TGCGCCAGCAGCCAGACGATAATAAACAATGAGCAGTTCTTC
>TRBD2|TRBV15|-|TRBJ2-1
CATSRRKAGGKDEQFF
TGTGCCACCAGCAGACGGAAAGCGGGAGGAAAGGATGAGCAGTTCTTC
>TRBD2|TRBV5-1|-|TRBJ2-1
CASSLAGLAGDSEQFF
TGCGCCAGCAGCTTAGCAGGACTAGCGGGAGATAGTGAGCAGTTCTTC
>-|TRBV6-1|-|TRBJ2-1
CASKFPGGAYNEQFF
TGTGCCAGCAAGTTTCCCGGGGGCGCCTACAATGAGCAGTTCTTC
>-|TRBV2|-|TRBJ2-5
CASSGSGVEDQYF
TGTGCCAGCAGTGGGTCAGGGGTGGAGGACCAGTACTTC
>TRBD1|TRBV15|many|TRBJ2-7
CATSFRTGKYEQYF
TGTGCCACCAGCTTTCGGACAGGGAAGTACGAGCAGTACTTC
>-|TRBV7-2|-|TRBJ2-7
CASSPRPGDEQYF
TGTGCCAGCAGCCCCAGACCGGGAGACGAGCAGTACTTC
>-|TRBV2|few|TRBJ1-4
CASRKELTNEKLFF
TGTGCCAGCAGGAAGGAGTTGACTAATGAAAAACTGTTTTTT
>-|TRBV15|-|TRBJ2-7
CATSRDGTLSYEQYF
TGTGCCACCAGCAGAGATGGGACACTCTCCTACGAGCAGTACTTC
>-|TRBV6-5|-|TRBJ2-7
CASSPRVPYEQYF
TGTGCCAGCAGTCCCCGGGTCCCCTACGAGCAGTACTTC
>-|TRBV6-1|-|TRBJ1-4
CASSPGGWEKLFF
TGTGCCAGCAGTCCCGGGGGTTGGGAAAAACTGTTTTTT
>TRBD1|TRBV11-2|-|TRBJ2-7
CASSLDQVTGYEQYF
TGTGCCAGCAGCTTAGATCAGGTGACAGGGTACGAGCAGTACTTC
>TRBD2|TRBV5-5|-|TRBJ2-3
CASSLGTSGTDTQYF
TGTGCCAGCAGCTTGGGGACTAGCGGCACAGATACGCAGTATTTT
>-|TRBV7-2|-|TRBJ2-7
CASSPRAARSYEQYF
TGTGCCAGCAGCCCCCGTGCGGCAAGGTCCTACGAGCAGTACTTC
>TRBD1|TRBV18|-|TRBJ1-5
CASSPTGGQAGQPQHF
TGTGCCAGCTCACCGACTGGGGGACAGGCAGGACAGCCCCAGCATTTT
>-|TRBV29-1|few|TRBJ2-6
CSVEISGFGANVLTF
TGCAGCGTTGAAATTTCGGGATTTGGGGCCAACGTCCTGACTTTC
>-|TRBV25-1|-|TRBJ2-1
CASSPNVRGINEQFF
TGTGCCAGCAGTCCCAATGTCAGGGGAATAAATGAGCAGTTCTTC
>-|TRBV6-6|-|TRBJ2-1
CASSYRNEQFF
TGTGCCAGCAGTTATCGGAATGAGCAGTTCTTC
>-|TRBV5-4|-|TRBJ2-1
CASSLNNEQFF
TGTGCCAGCAGCTTGAACAATGAGCAGTTCTTC
>-|TRBV7-9|-|TRBJ2-7
CASSLATLGGYEQYF
TGTGCCAGCAGCTTAGCGACGCTAGGCGGATACGAGCAGTACTTC
>-|TRBV2|medium-sized|TRBJ1-5
CASSEAVRPQHF
TGTGCCAGCAGTGAAGCGGTCCGGCCCCAGCATTTT
>-|TRBV5-4|-|TRBJ2-7
CASSFADISSYEQYF
TGTGCCAGCAGCTTTGCCGACATATCCTCCTACGAGCAGTACTTC
>-|TRBV6-1|-|TRBJ1-1
CASNQGVNTEAFF
TGTGCCAGCAACCAGGGAGTTAACACTGAAGCTTTCTTT
>-|TRBV7-2|once|TRBJ1-2
CASSPYASTPTGYTF
TGTGCCAGCAGCCCCTATGCGTCTACGCCGACTGGCTACACCTTC
>-|TRBV29-1|-|TRBJ2-1
CSVPGLAYNEQFF
TGCAGCGTTCCCGGGCTAGCCTACAATGAGCAGTTCTTC
>TRBD2|TRBV29-1|many|TRBJ2-5
CSVDSSGRAQTQYF
TGCAGCGTTGATTCTAGCGGGAGGGCCCAGACCCAGTACTTC
>-|TRBV18|-|TRBJ2-5
CASSPSYNKETQYF
TGTGCCAGCTCACCATCATATAATAAAGAGACCCAGTACTTC
>-|TRBV5-1|-|TRBJ2-6
CASSLDLGSGANVLTF
TGCGCCAGCAGCTTGGACCTTGGCTCTGGGGCCAACGTCCTGACTTTC
>TRBD2|TRBV19|-|TRBJ2-1
CASSIVGALAEYNEQFF
TGTGCCAGTAGTATAGTGGGAGCACTAGCGGAATACAATGAGCAGTTCTTC
>TRBD2|TRBV2|-|TRBJ2-7
CASVSGGTYEQYF
TGTGCCAGTGTGTCGGGAGGAACCTACGAGCAGTACTTC
>TRBD2|TRBV18|-|TRBJ2-3
CASSPLASGGSTDTQYF
TGTGCCAGCTCACCCCTGGCTAGCGGGGGTAGCACAGATACGCAGTATTTT
>-|TRBV6-1|-|TRBJ1-5
CASSETGHNQPQHF
TGTGCCAGCAGTGAGACAGGACACAATCAGCCCCAGCATTTT
>TRBD2|TRBV29-1|once|TRBJ2-3
CSVVRPGLATDTQYF
TGCAGCGTCGTTCGGCCGGGACTAGCCACAGATACGCAGTATTTT